This T cell receptor beta chain stems from a study of identical twins. Overall study results and limits: Potential partial confounding of zero-insertion analyses by invariant MAIT and iNKT cells was noted. Within beta out-of-frame sequences, the excess sharing observed between twins was weaker.

From the 5' RACE reads, TCRdb called clonotypes with MiXCR, one entry per CDR3 protein. This sample has around 550,000 distinct CDR3 sequences, with roughly 15% found just once. As for this clonotype: Its antigen is unidentified.

This CDR3 has 16 amino acids. V shed 1 base and J shed 0 bases, with 10 bases lying between them. The germline V gene encodes CDR1 MDHEN and CDR2 SYDVKM. Every one of the donors was a healthy Caucasian. These records were also assigned to another study, of yellow fever vaccine responses in identical twins.

The chain uses TRBV28 and TRBJ1-5; D may be TRBD1 (6 bases). The sequence was obtained from a woman younger than 30 in good health. Sequenced input: CD4+ T cells sorted from blood. The CDR3 is CASSLSPGASNQPQHF. The CDR3 DNA is TGTGCCAGCAGTTTATCGCCAGGGGCTAGCAATCAGCCCCAGCATTTT.